This T cell receptor (beta chain) was captured in a study of T cell clonality in common variable immunodeficiency. Patients had low serum IgG, IgA and/or IgM and specific antibody deficiency. The length of the CDR3 is 14 residues. Trimming pared 4 bases from V and 2 bases from J, leaving 12 bases between. Germline V gene data show CDR1 as SGHDN and CDR2 as FVKESK. Findings and caveats of the study: In common variable immunodeficiency, TCR beta chains reportedly carried fewer deletions and N-nucleotide insertions.

Assay used: immunoSEQ multiplex PCR; TCRdb lists only in-frame clones, some missing. Singletons are absent from the sample, which has about 28,000 clones. Comment on this clone: Its target is unknown. The read ends 3 residues before the CDR3 terminus; that terminus is restored from the germline J gene.

The chain carries TRBV14 and TRBJ2-7; D may be TRBD2 (6 bases). The TCR sequence derives from a human donor with common variable immunodeficiency. Input material: peripheral blood mononuclear cells. The sequenced part of the CDR3 DNA is TGTGCCAGCAGCCCTGGGGGGATTACCTACGAG. It specifies CASSPGGITYE. The complete CDR3 protein is CASSPGGITYEQYF. The full variable domain, rest sourced from reference TRBV14 and TRBJ2-7, is EAGVTQFPSHSVIEKGQTVTLRCDPISGHDNLYWYRRVMGKEIKFLLHFVKESKQDESGMPNNRFLAERTGGTYSTLKVQPAELEDSGVYFCASSPGGITYEQYFGPGTRLTVT.